Listed here is a single TCR beta chain. TCRdb re-called the 5' RACE reads; every CDR3 protein appears as one record, without DNA. The sample includes 160,000 or so distinct CDR3 sequences. The record originates from a study of monozygotic twins with inflammatory bowel disease. The CDR3 runs to 14 residues. The germline V gene has CDR1 KGHSH and CDR2 LQKENI. Sequenced material: blood. This receptor was obtained from a human donor with ulcerative colitis or Crohn's disease, or a healthy co-twin of an affected twin (not recorded which). The V call is TRBV18, the J call TRBJ2-4. This chain's CDR3 is CASSPPSNSNIQYF.